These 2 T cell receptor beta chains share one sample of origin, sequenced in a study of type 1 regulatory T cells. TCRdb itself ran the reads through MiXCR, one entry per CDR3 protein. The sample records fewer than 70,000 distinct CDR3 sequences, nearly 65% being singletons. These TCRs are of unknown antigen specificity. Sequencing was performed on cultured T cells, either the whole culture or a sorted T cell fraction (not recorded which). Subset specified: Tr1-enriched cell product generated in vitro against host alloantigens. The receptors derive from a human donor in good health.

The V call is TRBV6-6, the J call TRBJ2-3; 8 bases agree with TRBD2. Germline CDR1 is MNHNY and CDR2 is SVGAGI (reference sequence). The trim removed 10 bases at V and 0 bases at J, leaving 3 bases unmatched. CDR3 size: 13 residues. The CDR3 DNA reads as TGTGCCATCCGGGAGGGGAGCACAGATACGCAGTATTTT. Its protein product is CAIREGSTDTQYF.

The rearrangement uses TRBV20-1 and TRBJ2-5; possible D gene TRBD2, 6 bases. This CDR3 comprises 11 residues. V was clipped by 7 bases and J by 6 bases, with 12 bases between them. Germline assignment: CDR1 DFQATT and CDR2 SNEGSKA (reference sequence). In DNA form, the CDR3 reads TGCAGTGTTGGCGGGACGAAGACCCAGTACTTC. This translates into CSVGGTKTQYF.